This TCR beta chain was identified during a study of control samples from healthy donors and cancer patients. Assay: immunoSEQ multiplex PCR; the TCRdb copy retains only in-frame clones and omits some. Here the sample spans approximately 190,000 clones, 91% being singletons. This clone was seen just once. This receptor was obtained from a man aged 25 to 40 in good health. The sequenced sample consisted of blood.

This CDR3 reads CASSDPRGTGLSPLHF. The CDR3 DNA reads TGTGCCAGCAGTGACCCAAGGGGGACAGGGCTCTCACCCCTCCACTTT. This chain links TRBV6-1 with TRBJ1-6; TRBD1 agrees at 9 bases. J lost 10 bases, V lost 3 bases, and 10 bases had no gene match. The V gene's germline CDR1 is MNHNS and CDR2 SASEGT. The CDR3 contains 16 residues.